This is a list of T cell receptor beta chains from one sample in a study of T cell responses to AZD1222 COVID-19 vaccine. Data came from immunoSEQ multiplex PCR; TCRdb stores just in-frame clones and leaves some out. The sample has about 70,000 clones; about nine tenths are singletons. Material: peripheral blood, obtained 28 days after the second AZD1222 dose. These receptors originate from an adult who received the AZD1222 COVID-19 vaccine. Both conserved end residues are part of each CDR3. The D gene is left open where the match is weak. Only some rows state a clone size, as once, few, many or a class for expanded clones.

CASSQTSGRARETQYF	TGTGCCAGCAGCCAAACTAGCGGGAGGGCCCGAGAGACCCAGTACTTC	TRBV7-2	TRBJ2-5	16	TRBD2	.
CASSPTAGTSYEQYF	TGTGCCAGCAGCCCAACGGCAGGTACCTCCTACGAGCAGTACTTC	TRBV7-8	TRBJ2-7	15	.	.
CASSEVRVSTYEQYF	TGTGCCAGCAGTGAAGTCAGGGTTTCAACCTACGAGCAGTACTTC	TRBV6-1	TRBJ2-7	15	.	.
CASSFIQPQHF	TGTGCCAGCAGCTTTATTCAGCCCCAGCATTTT	TRBV5-8	TRBJ1-5	11	.	.
CASSLPGYEQYF	TGCGCCAGCAGCTTGCCAGGGTACGAGCAGTACTTC	TRBV5-1	TRBJ2-7	12	.	.
CASSNRGPNRGLSTEAFF	TGTGCCAGTAGTAATCGTGGACCCAACAGGGGGTTGAGCACTGAAGCTTTCTTT	TRBV19	TRBJ1-1	18	TRBD1	.
CASTVRGRDEQFF	TGTGCCAGCACCGTGAGGGGGAGGGATGAGCAGTTCTTC	TRBV6-5	TRBJ2-1	13	.	.
CASRMDGNQPQHF	TGCGCCAGCAGAATGGACGGGAATCAGCCCCAGCATTTT	TRBV5-1	TRBJ1-5	13	.	.
CASSLSLGAGGSSTDTQYF	TGCGCCAGCAGCTTGTCCCTTGGTGCGGGGGGGTCTAGCACAGATACGCAGTATTTT	TRBV5-1	TRBJ2-3	19	TRBD2	.
CSARLGHEQYF	TGCAGTGCTAGACTGGGACACGAGCAGTACTTC	TRBV20-1	TRBJ2-7	11	.	.
CSAKPGFEQYF	TGCAGTGCGAAACCAGGGTTTGAGCAGTACTTC	TRBV20-1	TRBJ2-7	11	.	.
CASREGQGLAGAGEQYF	TGTGCCAGCAGGGAGGGACAGGGACTAGCGGGAGCGGGAGAGCAGTACTTC	TRBV6-4	TRBJ2-7	17	TRBD2	.
CASTSGLIYGYTF	TGTGCCAGCACGTCCGGACTCATTTATGGCTACACCTTC	TRBV19	TRBJ1-2	13	.	.
CASSLIQGDTQYF	TGTGCCAGCAGCTTAATACAGGGGGATACGCAGTATTTT	TRBV7-8	TRBJ2-3	13	TRBD1	once
CASSLGFSEAFF	TGCGCCAGCAGCTTGGGATTCTCTGAAGCTTTCTTT	TRBV5-1	TRBJ1-1	12	.	.
CASSSPGWSGTGELFF	TGTGCCAGCAGCTCCCCAGGGTGGAGCGGGACCGGGGAGCTGTTTTTT	TRBV7-3	TRBJ2-2	16	.	.
CASSPPVRVEKLFF	TGTGCCAGCAGCCCCCCCGTTAGGGTAGAAAAACTGTTTTTT	TRBV7-9	TRBJ1-4	14	.	.
CASSPRTGRNIQYF	TGTGCCAGCAGCCCCCGGACAGGGCGGAACATTCAGTACTTC	TRBV11-3	TRBJ2-4	14	TRBD1	.
CASRGSYNEQFF	TGTGCCAGCAGAGGCTCCTACAATGAGCAGTTCTTC	TRBV6-5	TRBJ2-1	12	.	once
CASSVWQLARADTQYF	TGTGCCAGCAGCGTATGGCAACTAGCAAGGGCAGATACGCAGTATTTT	TRBV9	TRBJ2-3	16	.	once
CASSYARNQPQHF	TGTGCCAGCAGTTATGCCAGGAATCAGCCCCAGCATTTT	TRBV12-3/TRBV12-4	TRBJ1-5	13	.	.
CATSGPLDEQFF	TGTGCCACCAGTGGGCCCTTGGATGAGCAGTTCTTC	TRBV24-1	TRBJ2-1	12	.	.
CASSQDGGAGYTF	TGTGCCAGCAGCCAAGATGGGGGCGCTGGCTACACCTTC	TRBV3-1/TRBV3-2	TRBJ1-2	13	.	.
CASGGDRDNQPQHF	TGTGCCAGTGGAGGGGACAGGGATAATCAGCCCCAGCATTTT	TRBV19	TRBJ1-5	14	TRBD1	.
CASSVVAGHYNEQFF	TGTGCCAGCAGCGTAGTAGCGGGGCATTACAATGAGCAGTTCTTC	TRBV9	TRBJ2-1	15	TRBD2	.
CASRQRTGNTEAFF	TGTGCCAGCAGGCAGAGAACAGGGAACACTGAAGCTTTCTTT	TRBV11-1	TRBJ1-1	14	.	.
CATARGVASPLHF	TGTGCCACCGCGAGGGGGGTCGCCTCACCCCTCCACTTT	TRBV6-5	TRBJ1-6	13	.	.
CASSLLSGLEQYF	TGTGCCAGCAGTTTACTTAGCGGACTCGAGCAGTACTTC	TRBV12-3/TRBV12-4	TRBJ2-7	13	.	.
CASSPSGTHTYEQYF	TGTGCCAGCAGCCCTTCCGGGACACATACCTACGAGCAGTACTTC	TRBV11-3	TRBJ2-7	15	.	.
CASSPPPNYGYTF	TGTGCCAGCAGCCCACCACCTAACTATGGCTACACCTTC	TRBV11-1	TRBJ1-2	13	.	.
CASSHGQGAGEQYF	TGTGCCAGCAGTCACGGACAGGGGGCAGGGGAGCAGTACTTC	TRBV28	TRBJ2-7	14	TRBD1	.
CASSLYSARLNEQFF	TGCGCCAGCAGCTTGTACTCCGCTAGGCTAAATGAGCAGTTCTTC	TRBV5-1	TRBJ2-1	15	.	.
CASSPSPGHLGAGYTF	TGTGCCAGCAGCCCTAGCCCCGGACACCTTGGAGCTGGCTACACCTTC	TRBV11-3	TRBJ1-2	16	.	.
CASSHPGQGKDEQYF	TGTGCCAGCAGCCACCCGGGACAGGGGAAAGACGAGCAGTACTTC	TRBV27	TRBJ2-7	15	TRBD1	.
CASSLARGYEQFF	TGTGCCAGCAGCTTAGCGAGGGGCTATGAGCAGTTCTTC	TRBV11-3	TRBJ2-1	13	.	.
CATSDLVSSGANVLTF	TGTGCCACCAGTGATTTGGTCAGCTCTGGGGCCAACGTCCTGACTTTC	TRBV24-1	TRBJ2-6	16	.	.
CASSRPQQNSPLHF	TGTGCCAGCAGCCGGCCACAGCAAAATTCACCCCTCCACTTT	TRBV4-2	TRBJ1-6	14	.	.
CASSLRQGGATNEKLFF	TGTGCCAGCAGCCTCCGACAGGGGGGGGCAACTAATGAAAAACTGTTTTTT	TRBV7-2	TRBJ1-4	17	TRBD1	.
CSVARDLSSGELFF	TGCAGCGTTGCAAGGGACCTTTCATCCGGGGAGCTGTTTTTT	TRBV29-1	TRBJ2-2	14	.	.
CASSLRGLGLEQFF	TGTGCCAGCAGCTTGAGAGGACTAGGGCTTGAGCAGTTCTTC	TRBV11-1	TRBJ2-1	14	TRBD2	.